These 17 T cell receptor beta chains came from one sample sequenced in a study of T cell responses to AZD1222 COVID-19 vaccine. The data were produced by immunoSEQ multiplex PCR, yet TCRdb's version contains in-frame clones alone and is incomplete. The data show roughly 97,000 clones, roughly 92% seen once. Sequencing was performed on peripheral blood, taken on day 0 of AZD1222 vaccination. The receptors stem from an adult in good health.

V and J are TRBV9 and TRBJ2-1; D not certain. CDR3 length: 15 residues. The germline V gene encodes CDR1 SGDLS and CDR2 YYNGEE. Trimming removed 4 bases at V and 0 bases at J, with 11 bases between. The CDR3 loop reads CASSQTTHSYNEQFF. Here the CDR3 DNA reads TGTGCCAGCAGCCAAACAACCCACTCCTACAATGAGCAGTTCTTC.

The chain combines TRBV9 with TRBJ2-1; 11 nucleotides line up with TRBD2. V shed 3 bases and J 3 bases; nucleotides not matched to a gene: 5. This CDR3 is built from 16 residues. The germline gives CDR1 SGDLS, CDR2 YYNGEE. For the CDR3, the DNA is TGTGCCAGCAGCGCGTTGACTAGCGGGGACTACAATGAGCAGTTCTTC. Translation: CASSALTSGDYNEQFF.

The J gene is TRBJ1-5, the V gene TRBV4-1, with TRBD1 identical over 7 bases. The V gene end was trimmed by 2 bases and the J gene end by 5 bases; junction bases not matched to a gene: 15. The CDR3 totals 18 residues. Per the germline V gene, CDR1 is MGHRA and CDR2 is YSYEKL. The CDR3 DNA follows: TGCGCCAGCAGCCAACCGAAGCTCCGGACAGGATCGGATCAGCCCCAGCATTTT. It translates to CASSQPKLRTGSDQPQHF.

This rearrangement joins TRBV19 to TRBJ1-1; D is possibly TRBD1 (5 bases). Germline assignment: CDR1 LNHDA and CDR2 SQIVND (reference sequence). The CDR3 loop spans 14 amino acids. The V gene lost 5 bases and the J gene lost 1 base, with 11 bases spanning the gap. The CDR3 loop is CASSLWGGNTEAFF. CDR3 DNA: TGTGCCAGTAGTTTATGGGGCGGGAACACTGAAGCTTTCTTT.

This clone appeared once. The V call is TRBV18, the J call TRBJ1-1; TRBD1 might be the D (6 bases). Germline CDR1 reads KGHSH; CDR2 reads LQKENI. Trimming removed 4 bases at V and 0 bases at J, with 12 bases between. This CDR3 is 15 amino acids long. The CDR3 loop reads CASSRDRPMNTEAFF. The CDR3 coding sequence is TGTGCCAGCTCACGAGACAGGCCCATGAACACTGAAGCTTTCTTT.

The table lists this clone with a few counts. V usage is TRBV27 and J usage is TRBJ2-7; 12 bases map to TRBD2. J gave up 0 bases and V 6 bases, and 0 bases lay outside the gene matches. The CDR3 spans 14 residues. Germline-derived CDR1 and CDR2 are MNHEY and SMNVEV (reference sequence). CDR3 loop: CASRGLAGSYEQYF. The CDR3 DNA sequence: TGTGCCAGCAGGGGACTAGCGGGCTCCTACGAGCAGTACTTC.

The J gene is TRBJ2-3, the V gene TRBV3-1 (or the pseudogene TRBV3-2), with 9 bases aligning to TRBD1. Germline CDR1 LGHDT, CDR2 YNNKEL (reference sequence). The CDR3 covers 16 residues. The ends lost 4 bases at V and 0 bases at J; junction bases unmatched: 5. This CDR3 reads CASSRRTGASTDTQYF. The CDR3 coding sequence is TGTGCCAGCAGCCGCCGGACAGGGGCTAGCACAGATACGCAGTATTTT.

The J gene is TRBJ1-5, the V gene TRBV30; unclear D gene. Trimming pared 0 bases from V and 5 bases from J, leaving 5 bases between. This CDR3 comprises 12 residues. CDR1 and CDR2 (germline): GTSNPN, SVGIG (reference sequence). The CDR3 loop reads CAWSVLDQPQHF. The DNA of the CDR3 is TGTGCCTGGAGTGTACTAGATCAGCCCCAGCATTTT.

The gene calls are TRBV3-1 (or the pseudogene TRBV3-2) and TRBJ1-1, with 7 bases aligning to TRBD1. The ends lost 1 base at V and 5 bases at J; junction bases unmatched: 10. The CDR3 loop spans 16 amino acids. Germline CDR1 reads LGHDT; CDR2 reads YNNKEL (reference sequence). The CDR3 DNA follows: TGTGCCAGCAGCCAAGCCCAACGACAGGGTTGGACTGAAGCTTTCTTT. It specifies CASSQAQRQGWTEAFF.

The chain has TRBV10-3 and TRBJ1-5; a weak D match, TRBD1 (5 bases). Between the trimmed V and J ends, which lost 0 bases and 6 bases, there was a span of 12 bases. This CDR3 has 15 residues. Germline-derived CDR1 and CDR2 are ENHRY and SYGVKD. CDR3 loop: CAISESFGAGQPQHF. The CDR3 bases are TGTGCCATCAGTGAGTCGTTCGGGGCCGGTCAGCCCCAGCATTTT.

The rearrangement links TRBV3-1 (or the pseudogene TRBV3-2) to TRBJ1-3, with D tentatively TRBD1 (5 bases). The germline V gene has CDR1 LGHDT and CDR2 YNNKEL (reference sequence). The CDR3 runs to 13 residues. Trimming shortened V by 8 bases and J by 0 bases, and 8 bases separated the two germline ends. For the CDR3, the DNA is TGTGCCAGCGGGGGGTACTCTGGAAACACCATATATTTT. Translated: CASGGYSGNTIYF.

The chain has TRBV4-3 and TRBJ2-1; 7 nucleotides line up with TRBD1. Losses at the gene ends were 0 bases for V and 6 bases for J; bases not matched to a gene: 11. Germline lookup yields CDR1 LGHNA and CDR2 YSLEER. This CDR3 comprises 17 residues. The DNA for the CDR3 is TGCGCCAGCAGCCAAGATACCCTTTGGAAGGGGGCCAATGAGCAGTTCTTC. Translation: CASSQDTLWKGANEQFF.

The chain carries TRBV6-1 and TRBJ1-4; D gene ambiguous. CDR1 and CDR2 (germline): MNHNS, SASEGT. The V and J ends lost 3 bases and 3 bases respectively, with 11 bases between them. The CDR3 sequence is 15 residues long. CDR3 sequence: CASSELGRSNEKLFF. CDR3 nucleotide sequence: TGTGCCAGCAGTGAGCTCGGACGATCTAATGAAAAACTGTTTTTT.

The genes are TRBV7-8 and TRBJ2-7; maybe TRBD1 (6 bases). Germline values: CDR1 SGHVS, CDR2 FQNEAQ. The CDR3 spans 18 residues. The V end lost 5 bases, the J end lost 3 bases, and 26 bases lay between the germline ends. CDR3 sequence: CASSTQPGQRMRLYEQYF. CDR3 coding DNA: TGTGCCAGCAGCACACAACCGGGACAACGCATGCGCCTCTACGAGCAGTACTTC.

The chain joins TRBV5-5 to TRBJ1-1; tentatively, D is TRBD1 (5 bases). V lost 0 bases, J lost 0 bases, and 9 bases lay in between. The germline gives CDR1 SGHKS, CDR2 YYEKEE (reference sequence). The CDR3 has 15 amino acids. The CDR3 DNA reads as TGTGCCAGCAGCTTGGAAAGGGGTCTGAACACTGAAGCTTTCTTT. Translated: CASSLERGLNTEAFF. The entire variable domain, with the rest obtained from reference TRBV5-5 and TRBJ1-1, is as follows: DAGVTQSPTHLIKTRGQQVTLRCSPISGHKSVSWYQQVLGQGPQFIFQYYEKEERGRGNFPDRFSARQFPNYSSELNVNALLLGDSALYLCASSLERGLNTEAFFGQGTRLTVV.

This chain joins TRBV2 and TRBJ1-2; tentatively, D is TRBD1 (5 bases). Looked up from germline, CDR1 is SNHLY and CDR2 is FYNNEI. V dropped 7 bases and J dropped 8 bases, with 20 bases sitting between them. The CDR3 has 14 residues. The DNA for the CDR3 is TGTGCCAGCAAAGGGGTTTGGGCGACGGGGGGCTACACCTTC. As protein: CASKGVWATGGYTF.

This clone was found once. The chain links TRBV5-1 to TRBJ2-3; D may be TRBD2 (5 bases). V lost 1 base and J lost 6, with 9 bases in between. The germline CDR1 and CDR2 sequences are SGHRS and YFSETQ. This CDR3 is 13 amino acids long. The CDR3 DNA sequence: TGCGCCAGCAGCTTGCCGGGCGGGGATACGCAGTATTTT. Translating it yields CASSLPGGDTQYF.